One sample yielded the 29 T cell receptor beta chains listed below, sequenced in a study of regulatory T cells in long-lasting Graves disease. This sample's time point: newly diagnosed GD, antithyroid drugs for less than 3 months. Isolated PBMC RNA provided the starting material for the TCR library. iRepertoire HTBI primers and Arm-PCR of CDR3 regions built TCR beta libraries. TCRdb processed the multiplex PCR reads anew with MiXCR; each CDR3 protein has one entry. The table shows around 400,000 distinct CDR3 sequences, with about 14% occurring only once. This material consisted of peripheral blood mononuclear cells (PBMCs), taken at new diagnosis, from a patient treated with antithyroid drugs. Source of these receptors: a female donor with Graves disease.

This clonotype was seen many times. The chain couples TRBV18 to TRBJ2-5; 7 nucleotides match TRBD2. CDR1 is KGHSH, CDR2 LQKENI, per germline. The V gene end was trimmed by 4 bases and the J gene end by 1 base; junction bases not matched to a gene: 6. The CDR3 runs 15 residues. CDR3 coding DNA: TGTGCCAGCTCACTACGGGGAGGGTCCCAAGAGACCCAGTACTTC. Residues: CASSLRGGSQETQYF.

This clonotype turned up a few times. This chain links TRBV24-1 with TRBJ2-3; 9 bases agree with TRBD2. The germline gives CDR1 KGHDR, CDR2 SFDVKD. V was clipped by 3 bases and J by 2 bases; unmatched bases: 11. The CDR3 has 18 amino acids. In DNA form, the CDR3 reads TGTGCCACCAGTGATCCCATTTTGACTAGCGGTAACACAGATACGCAGTATTTT. It codes for CATSDPILTSGNTDTQYF.

This chain joins TRBV20-1 and TRBJ2-6, with D possibly matching TRBD2 (7 bases). CDR1 is DFQATT, CDR2 SNEGSKA, per germline (reference sequence). CDR3 length: 17 residues. Trimming cost V 3 bases and J 0 bases, with 15 bases left between them. CDR3 bases: TGCAGTGCTAGTAGGGGGGGAACTAACTCTGGGGCCAACGTCCTGACTTTC. It yields the protein CSASRGGTNSGANVLTF.

This clonotype was seen a few times. The CDR3 sequence: CASSQFPGQPLGYTF. CDR3 coding DNA: TGCGCCAGCAGCCAGTTTCCGGGACAGCCCTTAGGCTACACCTTC. The chain employs TRBV4-1 and TRBJ1-2, with TRBD1 matching 7 bases. J gave up 8 bases and V 3 bases, and 12 bases lay outside the gene matches. This CDR3 is 15 amino acids long. Germline CDR1 and CDR2: MGHRA and YSYEKL.

This clonotype was picked up many times. The gene calls are TRBV6-2 or TRBV6-3 and TRBJ2-3, with TRBD2 matching 10 bases. The V segment lost 7 bases and the J segment 6 bases; nucleotides outside the gene matches: 13. The CDR3 sequence is 16 residues long. From germline, CDR1 is MNHEY and CDR2 SVGEGT. As DNA, the CDR3 is TGTGCCAGCAACCGCGGGCTAGCGGGGGCTTCGGATACGCAGTATTTT. It encodes CASNRGLAGASDTQYF.

J is TRBJ2-2 and V is TRBV4-3; 11 nucleotides agree with TRBD2. CDR3 size: 16 residues. J was trimmed by 2 bases and V by 5 bases; bases with no gene match: 4. Germline V CDR1 and CDR2: LGHNA, YSLEER. The CDR3 loop reads CASSKGLAANTGELFF. The CDR3 coding sequence is TGCGCCAGCAGCAAGGGACTAGCGGCTAACACCGGGGAGCTGTTTTTT.

This clonotype occurred many times. The chain recombines TRBV7-2 with TRBJ2-3; 7 bases are a match to TRBD1. The germline V gene has CDR1 SGHTA and CDR2 FQGNSA. This CDR3 comprises 15 residues. V trimming: 5 bases; J trimming: 2 bases; junction bases outside the gene matches: 7. The CDR3 region has the DNA TGTGCCAGCAGCCCCGGGGACAGTTCCACAGATACGCAGTATTTT. This codes for CASSPGDSSTDTQYF.

This clonotype was counted ten times or more. V is TRBV27 and J is TRBJ2-3, with TRBD2 as a possible D gene (6 bases). Germline V gene sequence: CDR1 MNHEY, CDR2 SMNVEV (reference sequence). Trimming took 5 bases from V and 4 from J, leaving 13 bases between them. The CDR3 has 14 amino acids. As DNA, the CDR3 is TGTGCCAGCAGTGATCGGGGGTTCGCAGATACGCAGTATTTT. Translating it yields CASSDRGFADTQYF.

This clonotype has a count of ten or more. The gene calls are TRBV12-3 or TRBV12-4 and TRBJ2-6, with TRBD1 identical over 11 bases. The CDR3 covers 18 residues. V shed 2 bases, J shed 0 bases, and the junction held 3 bases outside the gene matches. The CDR3 nucleotides read TGTGCCAGCAGTTTACCGGGACAGGGGGACTCTGGGGCCAACGTCCTGACTTTC. This sequence encodes CASSLPGQGDSGANVLTF.

The sample holds many counts of this clonotype. The chain links TRBV9 to TRBJ2-6; the D gene could be TRBD1 or TRBD2 (6 bases each). V gave up 0 bases and J gave up 1 base, with 11 bases separating them. Looked up from germline, CDR1 is SGDLS and CDR2 is YYNGEE. This CDR3 region has 17 residues. The CDR3 reads CASSVGWGASGANVLTF. The DNA for the CDR3 is TGTGCCAGCAGCGTAGGATGGGGGGCTTCTGGGGCCAACGTCCTGACTTTC.

In this sample, this clonotype turned up a few times. The genes are TRBV19 and TRBJ1-1; D unresolved. The V gene lost 6 bases and the J gene lost 1 base, with 15 bases spanning the gap. Germline CDR1 and CDR2: LNHDA and SQIVND (reference sequence). This CDR3 region has 15 residues. The chain's CDR3 is CASRHTGSPNTEAFF. In DNA form, the CDR3 reads TGTGCCAGTAGACATACTGGCTCACCGAACACTGAAGCTTTCTTT. Filled out from reference TRBV19 and TRBJ1-1, the complete variable domain reads DGGITQSPKYLFRKEGQNVTLSCEQNLNHDAMYWYRQDPGQGLRLIYYSQIVNDFQKGDIAEGYSVSREKKESFPLTVTSAQKNPTAFYLCASRHTGSPNTEAFFGQGTRLTVV.

The chain has TRBV29-1 and TRBJ2-1, with 10 bases that match TRBD2. V lost 4 bases to trimming and J lost 0 bases; unmatched junction nucleotides: 15. The germline gives CDR1 SQVTM, CDR2 ANQGSEA. The CDR3 loop spans 19 amino acids. The CDR3 reads CSVANPLAGAQLSYNEQFF. DNA of the CDR3: TGCAGCGTTGCAAACCCCCTAGCGGGAGCCCAGCTCTCCTACAATGAGCAGTTCTTC.

CDR3 amino acids: CASSLGGVLAYEQYF. In DNA, the CDR3 is TGTGCCAGCAGCTTAGGAGGCGTCCTGGCCTACGAGCAGTACTTC. The chain carries TRBV7-2 and TRBJ2-7; D gene unclear. CDR1 is SGHTA and CDR2 is FQGNSA in the germline V gene. This CDR3 contains 15 residues. V was pared by 1 base and J by 2 bases, with 12 bases between.

Many counts were recorded for this clonotype. This chain connects TRBV30 to TRBJ2-3; perhaps TRBD2 as D (7 bases). Trimming stripped 0 bases from V and 5 bases from J, with 18 bases between. CDR1 is GTSNPN and CDR2 is SVGIG in the germline V gene (reference sequence). The CDR3 loop spans 16 amino acids. This CDR3 is CAWSVIGGRPGDTQYF. CDR3 nucleotides: TGTGCCTGGAGTGTAATCGGGGGGCGCCCTGGAGATACGCAGTATTTT.

This clonotype was seen repeatedly, ten times or more. The genes are TRBV12-3 or TRBV12-4 and TRBJ1-2; 12 bases agree with TRBD1. The CDR3 is 15 amino acids. V shed 3 bases, J shed 6 bases, and the junction held 5 bases outside the gene matches. This CDR3 is CASSLGQGAINGYTF. DNA of the CDR3: TGTGCCAGCAGTTTGGGACAGGGGGCGATCAATGGCTACACCTTC.

The chain is built from TRBV5-5 and TRBJ1-5, with D perhaps matching TRBD1 (5 bases). CDR3 size: 14 residues. The germline V gene encodes CDR1 SGHKS and CDR2 YYEKEE (reference sequence). Between the trimmed V and J ends, which lost 4 bases and 5 bases, there was a span of 13 bases. CDR3 sequence (DNA): TGTGCCAGCAGCCCGGGTGGGGCAGATCAGCCCCAGCATTTT. Translated: CASSPGGADQPQHF.

There are many counts of this clonotype. The genes are TRBV6-1 and TRBJ1-1; perhaps TRBD1 as D (6 bases). Germline CDR1 MNHNS, CDR2 SASEGT. The CDR3 has 15 amino acids. V shed 7 bases and J shed 1 base, with 16 bases lying between them. CDR3 sequence: CASTQSRGGNTEAFF. CDR3 coding DNA: TGTGCCAGCACACAATCCAGGGGAGGGAACACTGAAGCTTTCTTT.

This clonotype was observed at least ten times. The chain has TRBV10-1 and TRBJ1-1; possibly TRBD1 for D (5 bases). The CDR3 has 13 residues. Trimming pared 8 bases from V and 0 bases from J, leaving 10 bases between. Looked up from germline, CDR1 is WNHNN and CDR2 is SYGVQD (reference sequence). The CDR3 DNA reads TGCGCCAGCCAAGGGACCCTGAACACTGAAGCTTTCTTT. Its translation: CASQGTLNTEAFF.

The table lists this clonotype with many counts. The V and J genes are TRBV6-2 or TRBV6-3 and TRBJ2-3; 12 positions agree with TRBD2. V lost 6 bases to trimming and J lost 4 bases; unmatched junction nucleotides: 8. This CDR3 region has 16 residues. Germline V lookup: CDR1 MNHEY, CDR2 SVGEGT. The chain's CDR3 is CASSRLAGVVADTQYF. CDR3 DNA sequence: TGTGCCAGCAGCAGACTAGCGGGAGTGGTTGCAGATACGCAGTATTTT.

With regard to this clonotype: This sequence may be a read error, since a much larger clone differs from it by one base. V usage is TRBV6-1 and J usage is TRBJ2-2; 7 nucleotides align to TRBD1. The CDR3 consists of 14 residues. Per the germline V gene, CDR1 is MNHNS and CDR2 is SASEGT. DNA of the CDR3: TGTGCCAGCAGTTACGGGACAGACACCAGGGAGCTGTTTTTT. It translates to CASSYGTDTRELFF.

This clonotype has at least ten counts. The rearrangement uses TRBV27 and TRBJ1-6; possible D gene TRBD1, 6 bases. The CDR3 covers 16 residues. Germline V gives CDR1 MNHEY, CDR2 SMNVEV (reference sequence). The V end was cut by 6 bases, the J end by 7 bases, with 19 bases between. The CDR3 bases are TGTGCCAGCAGGATCTCTGGGCCAGGGGCGAATTCACCCCTCCACTTT. Its translation is CASRISGPGANSPLHF.

This sequence joins TRBV6-1 and TRBJ1-5, with D unclear. This CDR3 is built from 15 residues. Trimming took off 10 bases at V and 0 bases at J, with 16 bases between the two ends. Germline assignment: CDR1 MNHNS and CDR2 SASEGT. CDR3: CATNPGGDSNQPQHF. CDR3 sequence (DNA): TGTGCCACCAACCCGGGAGGTGATAGCAATCAGCCCCAGCATTTT.

This clonotype was recorded at least ten times. The V call is TRBV28, the J call TRBJ1-1; D is unclear. V was trimmed by 5 bases and J by 4 bases, leaving 17 bases between them. The germline V gene encodes CDR1 MDHEN and CDR2 SYDVKM. This CDR3 is built from 15 residues. The CDR3 sequence is CASSLLLGSGTEAFF. Here the CDR3 DNA reads TGTGCCAGCAGTCTACTCCTGGGGAGTGGCACTGAAGCTTTCTTT. Drawing the rest from reference TRBV28 and TRBJ1-1, the complete variable domain is DVKVTQSSRYLVKRTGEKVFLECVQDMDHENMFWYRQDPGLGLRLIYFSYDVKMKEKGDIPEGYSVSREKKERFSLILESASTNQTSMYLCASSLLLGSGTEAFFGQGTRLTVV.

This clonotype was seen at least ten times. V usage is TRBV30 and J usage is TRBJ2-3; D gene uncertain. V was cut by 1 base and J by 1 base, with 12 bases left in between. Germline V lookup: CDR1 GTSNPN, CDR2 SVGIG (reference sequence). The length of the CDR3 is 15 residues. As DNA, the CDR3 is TGTGCCTGGAGTGAAGGTACCGATCGCACAGATACGCAGTATTTT. Its translation is CAWSEGTDRTDTQYF.

This clonotype was picked up a small number of times. The chain carries TRBV4-1 and TRBJ1-2; D unclear. The CDR3 consists of 13 residues. In germline, CDR1 is MGHRA, CDR2 YSYEKL. Trimming took 0 bases from V and 4 from J, leaving 6 bases between them. The CDR3 nucleotides read TGCGCCAGCAGCCAAGATCCCGGCTATGGCTACACCTTC. Translated: CASSQDPGYGYTF.

The chain joins TRBV5-1 to TRBJ2-5, with D perhaps assigned TRBD1 or TRBD2 (6 bases each). Trimming left V 0 bases short and J 4 bases short, with 19 bases between. The germline V gene encodes CDR1 SGHRS and CDR2 YFSETQ. The CDR3 spans 17 residues. Here the CDR3 DNA reads TGCGCCAGCAGCTTGGTAACAGCAGCCGGAGGGGGAGAGACCCAGTACTTC. It specifies CASSLVTAAGGGETQYF.

This chain connects TRBV7-9 to TRBJ2-7; D call uncertain. Germline values: CDR1 SEHNR, CDR2 FQNEAQ (reference sequence). V was shortened by 4 bases and J by 3 bases, with 10 bases between the two germline ends. This CDR3 has 13 amino acids. CDR3 nucleotides: TGTGCCAGCAGCTCTGGGTCAGGCTACGAGCAGTACTTC. The encoded protein is CASSSGSGYEQYF.

This clonotype was observed at least ten times. This chain connects TRBV3-1 to TRBJ2-3, with 7 nucleotides matching TRBD1. The germline gives CDR1 LGHDT, CDR2 YNNKEL (reference sequence). The CDR3 spans 15 residues. Unmatched junction bases numbered 5, after V lost 3 bases and J lost 2 bases. CDR3 amino acids: CASSHKQGNTDTQYF. CDR3 DNA: TGTGCCAGCAGCCATAAACAGGGGAACACAGATACGCAGTATTTT.

Concerning this clonotype itself: One end of the junction does not line up with germline, which may come from a read error. The chain combines TRBV10-3 with TRBJ1-1; no definite D call. Germline V gene lookup returns CDR1 ENHRY and CDR2 SYGVKD. The length of the CDR3 is 13 residues. This CDR3 reads CSISVRGSTEAFF. CDR3 coding DNA: TGTTCCATCAGTGTCCGGGGAAGCACTGAAGCTTTCTTT.